This paragraph reports one TCR beta chain. Its antigen is undetermined. Sorting with CD45RO/CCR7/CD25/CD127/CD95/CD27 yielded naive, central memory, regulatory and stem-like memory CD4+ cells. The ends lost 5 bases at V and 2 bases at J; junction bases unmatched: 10. Looked up from germline, CDR1 is MNHEY and CDR2 is SMNVEV (reference sequence). The CDR3 sequence is 17 residues long. The sample is drawn from a study of beta chain features in type 1 diabetes. Study outcomes and limitations: Because the template was cDNA, high-expressing cells might be over-represented. There was a moderate but significant shortening of TCRB CDR3s in all four CD4+ subsets of Type 1 diabetes patients. Any HLA-type effect on TCRB rearrangement remained unresolved here.

Expressed TCRB transcripts got sequenced, as all isolated RNA was reverse transcribed. TCRdb's copy holds only in-frame clones and misses some; the assay was immunoSEQ multiplex PCR. The table lists just over 450,000 clones, 30% of them singletons, with around 0.065% in the top ten. The sequence came from a man younger than 35 in good health. Material: naive CD4+ T cells from blood. The chain joins TRBV27 to TRBJ2-2, with TRBD1 matching over 8 bases. The CDR3 loop is CASSTIDRGRNTGELFF. CDR3 DNA sequence: TGTGCCAGCAGTACCATCGACAGGGGTCGTAACACCGGGGAGCTGTTTTTT.